Shown below are 9 T cell receptor beta chains from a single sample sequenced in a study of blood T cells in healthy people across ages. Next came a second PCR, run for roughly 7 to 12 cycles, which used a sample-barcoded 5' primer along with a J-beta primer mix. TCRdb ran MiXCR on the 5' RACE reads and lists one entry per CDR3 protein. The sample includes around 1,800,000 distinct CDR3 sequences, about 39% of them seen just once. The sample consisted of blood. The source is a human donor in good health.

On this clonotype itself: One end of the junction does not line up with germline, which may come from a read error. V usage is TRBV5-1 and J usage is TRBJ1-1, with TRBD1 matching 9 bases. This CDR3 region has 15 residues. From germline, CDR1 is SGHRS and CDR2 YFSETQ. The CDR3 coding sequence is TGCGCCGGCAGCCCCTGGACAGGGGTGAACACTGAAGCTTTCTTT. This translates into CAGSPWTGVNTEAFF.

J is TRBJ1-6 and V is TRBV20-1; weak D call: TRBD1 (6 bases). The CDR3 covers 13 residues. Trimming stripped 4 bases from V and 10 bases from J, with 14 bases between. CDR1 is DFQATT, CDR2 SNEGSKA, per germline (reference sequence). The CDR3 sequence: CSANRVLGSPLHF. The CDR3 nucleotides are TGCAGTGCTAACAGGGTCTTGGGGTCACCCCTCCACTTT.

This clonotype has more than one count but fewer than ten. The chain has TRBV20-1 and TRBJ1-2, with D possibly matching TRBD1 (5 bases). Germline-derived CDR1 and CDR2 are DFQATT and SNEGSKA (reference sequence). V was cut by 6 bases and J by 3 bases, with 11 bases left in between. This CDR3 comprises 12 residues. The CDR3 reads CSASTDHYGYTF. CDR3 nucleotide sequence: TGCAGTGCATCGACAGATCACTATGGCTACACCTTC.

This clonotype appeared many times. The chain carries TRBV5-1 and TRBJ2-7, with unresolved D. Per germline, CDR1 SGHRS and CDR2 YFSETQ. V was clipped by 2 bases and J by 0 bases, with 9 bases between them. The CDR3 extends over 14 amino acids. CDR3 region: CASSFFRSSYEQYF. The CDR3 nucleotides read TGCGCCAGCAGCTTTTTCAGGAGCTCCTACGAGCAGTACTTC.

This clonotype was picked up one time. This CDR3 is CASSKQGATPKREQFF. The CDR3, as DNA: TGTGCCAGCAGTAAACAGGGGGCCACACCGAAGAGGGAGCAGTTCTTC. This sequence joins TRBV28 and TRBJ2-1, with 9 bases fitting TRBD1. Germline V gene data show CDR1 as MDHEN and CDR2 as SYDVKM. CDR3 size: 16 residues. Trimming removed 5 bases from V and 10 bases from J; junction bases left unmatched: 15.

In this sample, this clonotype turned up a few times. The gene calls are TRBV3-1 and TRBJ1-1; D not certain. Germline CDR1 is LGHDT and CDR2 is YNNKEL (reference sequence). V lost 5 bases, J lost 11 bases, and 18 bases lay in between. This CDR3 has 13 amino acids. CDR3 in DNA: TGTGCCAGCAGCTCCGGGTCCCGGGCTTGGGCTTTCTTT. As protein: CASSSGSRAWAFF.

This clonotype was detected a few times. This chain connects TRBV4-3 to TRBJ1-5; D possibly corresponds to TRBD1 (6 bases). Germline CDR1 reads LGHNA; CDR2 reads YSLEER. There are 17 residues in the CDR3. Deletions cut 4 bases from V and 1 base from J, with 17 bases between. The CDR3: CASSPGGADRSNQPQHF. The CDR3, as DNA: TGCGCCAGCAGCCCGGGGGGGGCAGATCGAAGCAATCAGCCCCAGCATTTT.

About this clonotype: Compared with germline, one end of the junction differs, possibly owing to a read error. This chain uses TRBV10-3 with TRBJ2-7; D is perhaps TRBD2 (6 bases). The J call may not be correct, given that the DNA end is closer to TRBJ2-5. CDR3 length: 14 amino acids. Germline V gene data show CDR1 as ENHRY and CDR2 as SYGVKD. The CDR3 DNA follows: TGTGCCATCGGTGAGTCGAGGGACTCGGAGACCCAGTACTTC. Protein product: CAIGESRDSETQYF.

The table lists this clonotype with a few counts. The chain has TRBV24-1 and TRBJ2-1; 7 nucleotides line up with TRBD1. Germline-derived CDR1 and CDR2 are KGHDR and SFDVKD. The CDR3 is 16 residues long. The J segment lost 2 bases and the V segment lost 0 bases, leaving 3 bases of the junction unmatched. The CDR3 sequence is CATSDLGTATYNEQFF. CDR3 DNA: TGTGCCACCAGTGATTTGGGGACAGCTACCTACAATGAGCAGTTCTTC.